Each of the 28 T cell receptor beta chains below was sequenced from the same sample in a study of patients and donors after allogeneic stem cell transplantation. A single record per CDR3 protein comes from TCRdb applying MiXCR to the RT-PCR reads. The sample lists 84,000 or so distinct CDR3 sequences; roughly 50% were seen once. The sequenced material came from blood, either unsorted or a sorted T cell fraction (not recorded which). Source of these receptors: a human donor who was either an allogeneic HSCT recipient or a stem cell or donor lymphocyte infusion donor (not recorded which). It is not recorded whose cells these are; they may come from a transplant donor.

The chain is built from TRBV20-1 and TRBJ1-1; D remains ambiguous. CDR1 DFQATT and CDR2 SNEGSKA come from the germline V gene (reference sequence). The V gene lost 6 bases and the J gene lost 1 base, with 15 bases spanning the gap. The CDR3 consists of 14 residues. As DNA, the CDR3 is TGCAGTGCGGTTTTAGCAGCCAGGAACACTGAAGCTTTCTTT. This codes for CSAVLAARNTEAFF.

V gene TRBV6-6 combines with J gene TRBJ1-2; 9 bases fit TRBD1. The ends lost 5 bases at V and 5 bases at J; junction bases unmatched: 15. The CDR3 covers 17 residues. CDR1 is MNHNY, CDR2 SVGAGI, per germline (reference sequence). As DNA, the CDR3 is TGTGCCAGCAGTCCCCTCAGTGGACAGGGGACGAATTATGGCTACACCTTC. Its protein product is CASSPLSGQGTNYGYTF.

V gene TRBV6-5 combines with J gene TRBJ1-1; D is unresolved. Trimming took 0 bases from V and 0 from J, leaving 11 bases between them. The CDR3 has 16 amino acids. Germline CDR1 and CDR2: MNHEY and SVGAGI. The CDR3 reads CASSYSMQTLNTEAFF. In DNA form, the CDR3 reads TGTGCCAGCAGTTACTCAATGCAGACGCTGAACACTGAAGCTTTCTTT.

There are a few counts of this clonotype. The CDR3 spells CASSLSYPSTEAFF. The CDR3, as DNA: TGTGCCAGCAGCTTAAGTTACCCCAGCACTGAAGCTTTCTTT. The V gene is TRBV7-3, the J gene TRBJ1-1; no reliable D call. Germline lookup yields CDR1 SGHTA and CDR2 FQGTGA. Trimming removed 1 base at V and 4 bases at J, with 10 bases between. CDR3 length: 14 amino acids. The full variable domain, with the rest looked up from reference TRBV7-3 and TRBJ1-1, is GAGVSQTPSNKVTEKGKYVELRCDPISGHTALYWYRQSLGQGPEFLIYFQGTGAADDSGLPNDRFFAVRPEGSVSTLKIQRTERGDSAVYLCASSLSYPSTEAFFGQGTRLTVV.

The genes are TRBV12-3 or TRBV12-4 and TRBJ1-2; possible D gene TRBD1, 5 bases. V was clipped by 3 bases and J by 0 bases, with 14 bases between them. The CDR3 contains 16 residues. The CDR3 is CASSFGGDGANYGYTF. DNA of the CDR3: TGTGCCAGCAGTTTCGGGGGGGATGGAGCTAACTATGGCTACACCTTC.

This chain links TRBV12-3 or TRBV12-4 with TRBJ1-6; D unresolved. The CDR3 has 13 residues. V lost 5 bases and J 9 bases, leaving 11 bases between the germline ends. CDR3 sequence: CASSRLSISPLHF. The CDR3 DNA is TGTGCCAGCAGTCGTTTATCCATTTCACCCCTCCACTTT.

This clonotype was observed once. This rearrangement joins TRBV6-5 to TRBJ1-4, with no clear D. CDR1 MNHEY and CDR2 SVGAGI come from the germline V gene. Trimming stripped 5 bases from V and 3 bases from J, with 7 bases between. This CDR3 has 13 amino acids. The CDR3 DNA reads TGTGCCAGCAGTCCGGACCCTAATGAAAAACTGTTTTTT. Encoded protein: CASSPDPNEKLFF.

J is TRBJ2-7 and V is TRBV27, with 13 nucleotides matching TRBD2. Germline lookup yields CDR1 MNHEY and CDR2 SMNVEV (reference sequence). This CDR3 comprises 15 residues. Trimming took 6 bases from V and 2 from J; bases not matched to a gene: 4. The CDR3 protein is CASRKGLAGTYEQYF. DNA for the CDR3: TGTGCCAGCAGAAAGGGACTAGCGGGGACCTACGAGCAGTACTTC.

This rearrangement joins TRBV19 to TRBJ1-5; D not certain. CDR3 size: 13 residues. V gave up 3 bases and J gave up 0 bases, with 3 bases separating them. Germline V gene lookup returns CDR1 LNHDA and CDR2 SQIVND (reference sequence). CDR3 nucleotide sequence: TGTGCCAGTAGTATGGGTAGCAATCAGCCCCAGCATTTT. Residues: CASSMGSNQPQHF. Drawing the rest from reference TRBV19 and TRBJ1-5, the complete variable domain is DGGITQSPKYLFRKEGQNVTLSCEQNLNHDAMYWYRQDPGQGLRLIYYSQIVNDFQKGDIAEGYSVSREKKESFPLTVTSAQKNPTAFYLCASSMGSNQPQHFGDGTRLSIL.

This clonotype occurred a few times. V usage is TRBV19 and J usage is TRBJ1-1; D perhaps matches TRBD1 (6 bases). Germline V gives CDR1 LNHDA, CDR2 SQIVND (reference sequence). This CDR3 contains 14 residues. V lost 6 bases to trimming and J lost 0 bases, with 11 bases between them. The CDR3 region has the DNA TGTGCCAGTAGCAGGGACATGCTGAACACTGAAGCTTTCTTT. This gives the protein CASSRDMLNTEAFF.

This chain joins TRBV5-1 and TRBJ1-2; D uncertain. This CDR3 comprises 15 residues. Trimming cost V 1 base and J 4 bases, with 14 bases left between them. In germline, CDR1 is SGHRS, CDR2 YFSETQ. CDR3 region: CASSLYEVSSYGYTF. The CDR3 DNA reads TGCGCCAGCAGCTTGTATGAGGTCTCCTCCTATGGCTACACCTTC.

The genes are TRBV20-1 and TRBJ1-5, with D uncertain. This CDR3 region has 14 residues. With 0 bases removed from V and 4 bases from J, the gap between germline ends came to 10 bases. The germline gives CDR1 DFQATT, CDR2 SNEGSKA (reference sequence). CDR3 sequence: CSAREVKGNQPQHF. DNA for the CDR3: TGCAGTGCTAGAGAAGTAAAGGGTAATCAGCCCCAGCATTTT.

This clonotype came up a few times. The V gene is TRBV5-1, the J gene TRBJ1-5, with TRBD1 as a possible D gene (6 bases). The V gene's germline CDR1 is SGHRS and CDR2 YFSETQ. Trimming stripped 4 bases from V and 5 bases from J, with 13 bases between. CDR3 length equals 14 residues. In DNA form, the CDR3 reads TGCGCCAGCAGCAGTTACAGGGACGATCAGCCCCAGCATTTT. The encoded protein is CASSSYRDDQPQHF.

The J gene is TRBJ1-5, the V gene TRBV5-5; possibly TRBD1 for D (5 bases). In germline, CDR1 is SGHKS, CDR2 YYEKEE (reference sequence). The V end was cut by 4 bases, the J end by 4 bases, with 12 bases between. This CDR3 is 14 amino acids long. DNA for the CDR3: TGTGCCAGCAGCGCCATTCAGGGAAATCAGCCCCAGCATTTT. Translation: CASSAIQGNQPQHF. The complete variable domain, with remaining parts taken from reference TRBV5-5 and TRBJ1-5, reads DAGVTQSPTHLIKTRGQQVTLRCSPISGHKSVSWYQQVLGQGPQFIFQYYEKEERGRGNFPDRFSARQFPNYSSELNVNALLLGDSALYLCASSAIQGNQPQHFGDGTRLSIL.

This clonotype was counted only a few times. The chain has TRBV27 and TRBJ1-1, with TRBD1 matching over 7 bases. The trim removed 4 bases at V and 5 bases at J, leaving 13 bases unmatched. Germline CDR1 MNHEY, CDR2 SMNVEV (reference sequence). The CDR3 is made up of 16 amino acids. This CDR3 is CASSYVYRGGGTEAFF. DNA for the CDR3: TGTGCCAGCAGTTACGTCTACAGGGGAGGAGGTACTGAAGCTTTCTTT.

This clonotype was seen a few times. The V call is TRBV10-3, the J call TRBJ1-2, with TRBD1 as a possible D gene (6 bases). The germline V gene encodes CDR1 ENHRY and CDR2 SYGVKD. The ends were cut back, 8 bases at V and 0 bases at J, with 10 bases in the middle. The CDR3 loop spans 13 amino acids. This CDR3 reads CAIVGQPNYGYTF. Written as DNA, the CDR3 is TGTGCCATCGTAGGACAGCCTAACTATGGCTACACCTTC.

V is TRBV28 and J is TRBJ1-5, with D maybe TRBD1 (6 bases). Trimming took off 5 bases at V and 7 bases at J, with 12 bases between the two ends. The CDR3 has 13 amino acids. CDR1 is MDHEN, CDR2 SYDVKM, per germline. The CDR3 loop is CASSHRVGQPQHF. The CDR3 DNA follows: TGTGCCAGCAGTCACAGGGTTGGGCAGCCCCAGCATTTT.

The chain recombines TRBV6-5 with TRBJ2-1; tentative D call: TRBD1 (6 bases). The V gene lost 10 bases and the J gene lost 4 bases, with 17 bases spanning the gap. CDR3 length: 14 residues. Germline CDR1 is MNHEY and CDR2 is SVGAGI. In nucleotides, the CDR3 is TGTGCCACCGCTCCATGGGGGCCGTACAATGAGCAGTTCTTC. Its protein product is CATAPWGPYNEQFF.

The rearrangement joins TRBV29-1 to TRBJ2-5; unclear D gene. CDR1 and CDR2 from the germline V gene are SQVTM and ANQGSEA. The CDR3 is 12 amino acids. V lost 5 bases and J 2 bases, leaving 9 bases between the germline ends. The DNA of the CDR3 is TGCAGCGTTCTTGCCTTACAAGAGACCCAGTACTTC. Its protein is CSVLALQETQYF.

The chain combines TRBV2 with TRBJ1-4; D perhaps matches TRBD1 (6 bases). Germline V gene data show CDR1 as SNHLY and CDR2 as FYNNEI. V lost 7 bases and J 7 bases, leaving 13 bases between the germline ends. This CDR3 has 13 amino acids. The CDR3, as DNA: TGTGCCAGCACCGGGACATCACTTGAAAAACTGTTTTTT. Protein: CASTGTSLEKLFF.

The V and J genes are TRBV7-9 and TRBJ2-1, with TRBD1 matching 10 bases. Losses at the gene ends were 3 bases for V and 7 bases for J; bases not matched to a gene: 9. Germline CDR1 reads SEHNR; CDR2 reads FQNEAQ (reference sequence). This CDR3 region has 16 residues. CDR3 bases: TGTGCCAGCAGCTTCGGGACAGGGGCGTCGAATAATGAGCAGTTCTTC. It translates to CASSFGTGASNNEQFF.

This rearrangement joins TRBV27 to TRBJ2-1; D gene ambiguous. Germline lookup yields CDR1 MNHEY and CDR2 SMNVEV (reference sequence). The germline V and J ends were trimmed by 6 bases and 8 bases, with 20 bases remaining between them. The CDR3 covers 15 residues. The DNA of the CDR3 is TGTGCCAGCAGCCGATACAAGGCTGCTGGAGATGAGCAGTTCTTC. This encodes CASSRYKAAGDEQFF.

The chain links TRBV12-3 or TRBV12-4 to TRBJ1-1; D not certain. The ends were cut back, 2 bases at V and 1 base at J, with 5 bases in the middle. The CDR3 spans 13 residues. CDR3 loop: CASSLMANTEAFF. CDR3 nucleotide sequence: TGTGCCAGCAGTTTAATGGCGAACACTGAAGCTTTCTTT.

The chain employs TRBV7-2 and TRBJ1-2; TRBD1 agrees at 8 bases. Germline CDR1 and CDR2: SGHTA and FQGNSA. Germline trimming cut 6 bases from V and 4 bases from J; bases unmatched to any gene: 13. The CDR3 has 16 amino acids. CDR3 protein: CASRQARGTGRYGYTF. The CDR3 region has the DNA TGTGCCAGCAGACAAGCGCGAGGGACAGGACGCTATGGCTACACCTTC.

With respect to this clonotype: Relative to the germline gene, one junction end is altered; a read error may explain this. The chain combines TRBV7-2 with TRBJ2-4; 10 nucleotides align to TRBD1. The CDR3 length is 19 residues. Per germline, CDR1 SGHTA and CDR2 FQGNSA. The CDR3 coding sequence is TGTGCCAGCAGCTTAGTTTCCCGGACAGGGGGAAGAGTCAAAAACATTCAGTGCTTC. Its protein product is CASSLVSRTGGRVKNIQCF.

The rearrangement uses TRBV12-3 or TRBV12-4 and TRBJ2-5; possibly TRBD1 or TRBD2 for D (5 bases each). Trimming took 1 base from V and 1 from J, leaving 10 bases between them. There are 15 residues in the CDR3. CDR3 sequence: CASSLGGYLQETQYF. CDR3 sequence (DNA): TGTGCCAGCAGTTTAGGGGGGTATCTCCAAGAGACCCAGTACTTC.

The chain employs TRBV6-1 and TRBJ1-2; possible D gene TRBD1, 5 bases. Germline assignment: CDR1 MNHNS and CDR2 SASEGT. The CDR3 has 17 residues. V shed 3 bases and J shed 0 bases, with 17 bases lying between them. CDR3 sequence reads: CASSEQGDASSNYGYTF. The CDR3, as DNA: TGTGCCAGCAGTGAGCAGGGAGACGCTTCATCTAACTATGGCTACACCTTC.

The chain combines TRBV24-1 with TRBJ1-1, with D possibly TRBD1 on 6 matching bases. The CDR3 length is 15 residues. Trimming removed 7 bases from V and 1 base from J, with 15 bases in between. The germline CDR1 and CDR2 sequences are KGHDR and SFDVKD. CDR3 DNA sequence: TGTGCCACCAGCCCAGGGGAGGCCCCGAACACTGAAGCTTTCTTT. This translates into CATSPGEAPNTEAFF.